These 20 T cell receptor beta chains came from one sample sequenced in a study of CD8 T cells in ankylosing spondylitis. A single record per CDR3 protein comes from TCRdb applying MiXCR to the 5' RACE reads. The sample includes around 220,000 distinct CDR3 sequences, under 12% of them seen just once. Sequenced: blood, either unsorted or a sorted T cell fraction (not recorded which). Receptors originate from a male donor with ankylosing spondylitis or in good health (not recorded which).

Ten or more counts support this clonotype. The gene calls are TRBV12-3 or TRBV12-4 and TRBJ1-3; D remains ambiguous. V was shortened by 5 bases and J by 0 bases, with 14 bases between the two germline ends. This CDR3 spans 16 amino acids. CDR3 DNA: TGTGCCAGCAGTCGGTTTTACGACCGCTCTGGAAACACCATATATTTT. Translated: CASSRFYDRSGNTIYF.

The CDR3 DNA follows: TGTGCCATCAGTGACGGGACAGGTAGCAATCAGCCCCAGCATTTT. Protein sequence: CAISDGTGSNQPQHF. The chain uses TRBV10-3 and TRBJ1-5; 8 bases map to TRBD1. Germline CDR1 ENHRY, CDR2 SYGVKD. The CDR3 covers 15 residues. J was trimmed by 0 bases and V by 3 bases; bases with no gene match: 1.

A few counts support this clonotype. The chain has TRBV2 and TRBJ1-1; D is ambiguous. Trimming removed 2 bases at V and 2 bases at J, with 3 bases between. This CDR3 has 12 residues. Germline lookup yields CDR1 SNHLY and CDR2 FYNNEI. In DNA, the CDR3 is TGTGCCAGCAGTGAAATAAACACTGAAGCTTTCTTT. Protein product: CASSEINTEAFF.

This clonotype was detected ten times or more. V and J are TRBV12-3 or TRBV12-4 and TRBJ2-1; 7 bases line up with TRBD2. Trimming removed 6 bases from V and 6 bases from J; junction bases left unmatched: 11. CDR3 size: 15 residues. CDR3 region: CASSLPGGGSNEQFF. The CDR3 DNA sequence: TGTGCCAGCAGCTTACCCGGCGGGGGTTCCAATGAGCAGTTCTTC.

The gene calls are TRBV10-3 and TRBJ2-1, with D hard to call. The CDR3 consists of 11 residues. Trimming stripped 6 bases from V and 8 bases from J, with 8 bases between. Germline V gene lookup returns CDR1 ENHRY and CDR2 SYGVKD. CDR3 region: CAIRKSDEQFF. For the CDR3, the DNA is TGTGCCATCAGAAAATCGGATGAGCAGTTCTTC.

In this sample, this clonotype turned up many times. The rearrangement uses TRBV15 and TRBJ2-1; 8 bases match TRBD1. Germline trimming cut 4 bases from V and 4 bases from J; bases unmatched to any gene: 9. The germline V gene has CDR1 LNHNV and CDR2 YYDKDF (reference sequence). The CDR3 has 16 residues. Written as DNA, the CDR3 is TGTGCCACCAGCATTTCCGACAGGGGAATATACAATGAGCAGTTCTTC. This sequence encodes CATSISDRGIYNEQFF.

This clonotype showed up many times. J is TRBJ2-7 and V is TRBV6-1; D not certain. Germline CDR1 and CDR2: MNHNS and SASEGT. The CDR3 sequence is 12 residues long. V lost 6 bases and J 5 bases, leaving 11 bases between the germline ends. The CDR3 nucleotides read TGTGCCAGCAGCCTATACCCGGACGAGCAGTACTTC. As protein: CASSLYPDEQYF.

The sample holds many counts of this clonotype. This rearrangement joins TRBV15 to TRBJ2-7; the D is unclear. Germline lookup yields CDR1 LNHNV and CDR2 YYDKDF (reference sequence). The CDR3 extends over 14 amino acids. Trimming cost V 1 base and J 3 bases, with 10 bases left between them. The CDR3 coding sequence is TGTGCCACCAGCAGAGGTTCGTCAGGCTACGAGCAGTACTTC. It translates to CATSRGSSGYEQYF.

This clonotype has ten or more counts. The chain recombines TRBV20-1 with TRBJ2-1, with a weak D call TRBD1 (6 bases). The germline V gene has CDR1 DFQATT and CDR2 SNEGSKA (reference sequence). The CDR3 runs to 15 residues. With 0 bases removed from V and 2 bases from J, the gap between germline ends came to 11 bases. The DNA of the CDR3 is TGCAGTGCTAGAGATTCAGGGGTTCCCTACAATGAGCAGTTCTTC. This encodes CSARDSGVPYNEQFF.

The rearrangement links TRBV24-1 to TRBJ1-2; D unclear. Trimming removed 6 bases from V and 0 bases from J, with 10 bases in between. Germline-derived CDR1 and CDR2 are KGHDR and SFDVKD. CDR3 length equals 14 residues. CDR3 in amino acids: CATSTGSTNYGYTF. The DNA for the CDR3 is TGTGCCACCAGTACGGGGAGTACTAACTATGGCTACACCTTC.

This clonotype showed up many times. The chain employs TRBV20-1 and TRBJ2-1; 9 nucleotides align to TRBD2. This CDR3 spans 14 amino acids. Germline V gene sequence: CDR1 DFQATT, CDR2 SNEGSKA (reference sequence). The trim removed 6 bases at V and 3 bases at J, leaving 6 bases unmatched. The chain's CDR3 is CSANSGGNYNEQFF. The CDR3, as DNA: TGCAGTGCCAACAGCGGGGGGAACTACAATGAGCAGTTCTTC.

This clonotype has a count of ten or more. The chain uses TRBV6-6 and TRBJ2-1; either TRBD1 or TRBD2 may fit D (5 bases each). Trimming removed 7 bases at V and 3 bases at J, with 13 bases between. CDR1 is MNHNY and CDR2 is SVGAGI in the germline V gene (reference sequence). The CDR3 length is 14 residues. CDR3 amino acids: CASNPLGGYNEQFF. CDR3 nucleotide sequence: TGTGCCAGCAACCCGCTTGGGGGCTACAATGAGCAGTTCTTC.

In this sample, this clonotype turned up a few times. The chain employs TRBV5-4 and TRBJ1-1; the D gene is possibly TRBD1 (5 bases). V was clipped by 4 bases and J by 8 bases, with 15 bases between them. This CDR3 region has 13 residues. The germline V gene has CDR1 SGHNT and CDR2 YYREEE (reference sequence). DNA for the CDR3: TGTGCCAGCAGCCCCTGGGCGACAGAAGAAGCTTTCTTT. This codes for CASSPWATEEAFF.

J is TRBJ2-7 and V is TRBV25-1, with TRBD1 matching over 12 bases. The J segment lost 4 bases and the V segment lost 4 bases, leaving 8 bases of the junction unmatched. The CDR3 extends over 16 amino acids. The germline V gene has CDR1 MGHDK and CDR2 SYGVNS. The CDR3 DNA reads as TGTGCCAGCAGTGCGGGGCTGGGACAGGGGGCTTACGAGCAGTACTTC. This encodes CASSAGLGQGAYEQYF.

This clonotype has a handful of counts. The chain combines TRBV12-3 or TRBV12-4 with TRBJ2-1; 7 bases match TRBD2. CDR3 length: 15 amino acids. J lost 5 bases, V lost 4 bases, and 8 bases had no gene match. CDR3 sequence reads: CASSSVTGGNNEQFF. In nucleotides, the CDR3 is TGTGCCAGCAGTTCCGTTACGGGGGGAAACAATGAGCAGTTCTTC.

The chain combines TRBV7-9 with TRBJ2-7, with D hard to call. Trimming cost V 2 bases and J 1 base, with 6 bases left between them. Germline CDR1 SEHNR, CDR2 FQNEAQ (reference sequence). This CDR3 is built from 13 residues. DNA of the CDR3: TGTGCCAGCAGCTTATCCCGGTCCTACGAGCAGTACTTC. Protein product: CASSLSRSYEQYF.

The sample holds many counts of this clonotype. This chain joins TRBV5-1 and TRBJ1-1; 8 nucleotides align to TRBD1. Looked up from germline, CDR1 is SGHRS and CDR2 is YFSETQ. The V and J ends lost 2 bases and 4 bases, in that order; junction bases with no gene match: 10. This CDR3 has 16 residues. The CDR3 loop reads CASSFTETDRGTEAFF. In DNA, the CDR3 is TGCGCCAGCAGCTTTACCGAGACAGACAGGGGCACTGAAGCTTTCTTT.

In its sample, this clonotype was seen many times. V and J are TRBV3-1 and TRBJ1-6; D uncertain. V was clipped by 2 bases and J by 6 bases, with 8 bases between them. Germline loops: CDR1 LGHDT, CDR2 YNNKEL (reference sequence). CDR3 length: 14 residues. The CDR3 loop reads CASSQQAFNSPLHF. In nucleotides, the CDR3 is TGTGCCAGCAGCCAACAGGCATTTAATTCACCCCTCCACTTT. The variable domain in full, with the rest retrieved from reference TRBV3-1 and TRBJ1-6, is DTAVSQTPKYLVTQMGNDKSIKCEQNLGHDTMYWYKQDSKKFLKIMFSYNNKELIINETVPNRFSPKSPDKAHLNLHINSLELGDSAVYFCASSQQAFNSPLHFGNGTRLTVT.

This clonotype was recorded at least ten times. The CDR3 nucleotides read TGTGCCAGCAGCTTAAATCGGGCGGGGGAGCTGTTTTTT. Its translation is CASSLNRAGELFF. The V call is TRBV7-3, the J call TRBJ2-2; no reliable D call. The germline gives CDR1 SGHTA, CDR2 FQGTGA. This CDR3 contains 13 residues. Trimming took off 1 base at V and 8 bases at J, with 8 bases between the two ends.

This clonotype was counted at least ten times. The chain is built from TRBV20-1 and TRBJ1-1; 8 bases fit TRBD1. The junction had 2 bases not matched to a gene; V was cut back by 2 bases and J by 3 bases. The CDR3 runs to 13 residues. Germline CDR1 is DFQATT and CDR2 is SNEGSKA (reference sequence). CDR3 in DNA: TGCAGTGCTAGAAAGGACAGGGACACTGAAGCTTTCTTT. It specifies CSARKDRDTEAFF.